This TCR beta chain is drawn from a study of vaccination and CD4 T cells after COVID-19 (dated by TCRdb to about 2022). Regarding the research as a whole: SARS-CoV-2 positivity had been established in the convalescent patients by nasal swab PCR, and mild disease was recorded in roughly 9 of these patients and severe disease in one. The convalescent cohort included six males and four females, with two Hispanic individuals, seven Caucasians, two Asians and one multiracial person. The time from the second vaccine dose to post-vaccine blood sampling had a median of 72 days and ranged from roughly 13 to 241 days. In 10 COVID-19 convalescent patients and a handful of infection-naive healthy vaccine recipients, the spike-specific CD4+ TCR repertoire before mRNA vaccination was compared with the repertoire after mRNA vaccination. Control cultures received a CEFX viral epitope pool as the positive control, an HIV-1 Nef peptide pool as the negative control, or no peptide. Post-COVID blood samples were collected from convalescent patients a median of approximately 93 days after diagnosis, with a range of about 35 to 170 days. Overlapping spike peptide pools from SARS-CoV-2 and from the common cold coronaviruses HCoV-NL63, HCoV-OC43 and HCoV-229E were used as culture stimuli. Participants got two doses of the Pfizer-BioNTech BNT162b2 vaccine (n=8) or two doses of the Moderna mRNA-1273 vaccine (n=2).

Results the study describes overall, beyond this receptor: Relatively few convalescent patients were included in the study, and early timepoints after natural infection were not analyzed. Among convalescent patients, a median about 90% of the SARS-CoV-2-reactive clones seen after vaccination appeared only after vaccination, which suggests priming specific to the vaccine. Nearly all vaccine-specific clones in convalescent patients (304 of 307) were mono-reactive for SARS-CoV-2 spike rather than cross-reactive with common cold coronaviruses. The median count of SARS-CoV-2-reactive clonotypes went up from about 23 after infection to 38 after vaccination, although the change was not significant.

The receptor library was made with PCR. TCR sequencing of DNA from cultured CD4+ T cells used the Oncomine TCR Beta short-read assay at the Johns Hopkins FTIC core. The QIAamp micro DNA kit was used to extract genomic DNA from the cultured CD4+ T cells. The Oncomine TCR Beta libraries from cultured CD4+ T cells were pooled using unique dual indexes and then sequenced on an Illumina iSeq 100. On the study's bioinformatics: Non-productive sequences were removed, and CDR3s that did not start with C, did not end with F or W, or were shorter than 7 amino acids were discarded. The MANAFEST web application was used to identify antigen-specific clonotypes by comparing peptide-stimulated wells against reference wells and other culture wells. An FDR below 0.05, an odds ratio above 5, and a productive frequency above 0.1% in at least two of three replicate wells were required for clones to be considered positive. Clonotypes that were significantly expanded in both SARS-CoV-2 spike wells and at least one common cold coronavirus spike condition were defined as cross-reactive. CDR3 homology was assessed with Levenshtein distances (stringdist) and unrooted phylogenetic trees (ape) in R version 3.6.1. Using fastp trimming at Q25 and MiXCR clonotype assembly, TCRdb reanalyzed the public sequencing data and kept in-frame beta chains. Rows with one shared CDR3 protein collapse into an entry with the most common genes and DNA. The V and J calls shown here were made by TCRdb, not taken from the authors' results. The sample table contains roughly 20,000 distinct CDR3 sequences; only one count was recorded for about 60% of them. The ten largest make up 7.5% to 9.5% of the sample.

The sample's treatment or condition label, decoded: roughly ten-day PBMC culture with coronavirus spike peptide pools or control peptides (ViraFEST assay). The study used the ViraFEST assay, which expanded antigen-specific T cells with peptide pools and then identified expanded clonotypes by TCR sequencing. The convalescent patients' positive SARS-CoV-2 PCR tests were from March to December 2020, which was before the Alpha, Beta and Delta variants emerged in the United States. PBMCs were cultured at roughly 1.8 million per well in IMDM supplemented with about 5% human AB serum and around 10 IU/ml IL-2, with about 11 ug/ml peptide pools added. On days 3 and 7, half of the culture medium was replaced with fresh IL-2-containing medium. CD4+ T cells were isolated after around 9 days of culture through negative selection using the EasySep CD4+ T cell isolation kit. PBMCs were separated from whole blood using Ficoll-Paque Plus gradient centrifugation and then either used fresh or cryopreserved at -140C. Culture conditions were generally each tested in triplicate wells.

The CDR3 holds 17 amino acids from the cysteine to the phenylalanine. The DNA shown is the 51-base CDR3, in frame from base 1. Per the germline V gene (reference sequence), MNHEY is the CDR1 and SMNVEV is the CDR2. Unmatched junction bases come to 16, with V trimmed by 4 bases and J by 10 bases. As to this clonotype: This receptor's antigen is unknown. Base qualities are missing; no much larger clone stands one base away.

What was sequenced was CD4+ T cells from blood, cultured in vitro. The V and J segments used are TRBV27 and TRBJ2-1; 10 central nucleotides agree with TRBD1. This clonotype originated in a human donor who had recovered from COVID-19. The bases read TGTGCCAGCAGTTGGGATTACCGGGACAGGGGAAAGTGGGAGCAGTTCTTC. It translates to CASSWDYRDRGKWEQFF.